This TCR beta chain was sequenced in a study of siplizumab effects on memory and regulatory T cells. Study-wide results and caveats: Assignment of a naive or memory phenotype failed for roughly 75-95% of the proliferating CD4+ or CD8+ clones. Suppression by proliferating Tregs derived from siplizumab cultures was not verified. Siplizumab conditions gave an average of 68.8% Treg-derived mappable alloreactive CD4+ clones, versus about 30% for controls.

Turning to this clone: Antigen specificity is unknown.

Assays examined roughly 100,000 TCR templates per sample. The assay was immunoSEQ multiplex PCR, and TCRdb's table has in-frame clones only and misses some. The table shows roughly 100,000 clones, with nearly 95% occurring only once. V was pared by 4 bases and J by 2 bases, with 5 bases of the junction left unmatched. CDR1 is KGHSH, CDR2 LQKENI, per germline. This CDR3 contains 14 residues. The source of this sequence is a human donor in good health. This sequence joins TRBV18 and TRBJ2-7, with 7 bases aligning to TRBD2. Sequencing input: Tregs sorted from blood. CDR3 DNA: TGTGCCAGCTCACTAGCTAGCGGCCCCTACGAGCAGTACTTC. Amino acid sequence: CASSLASGPYEQYF.